Listed below are T cell receptor beta chains from one sample, sequenced in a study of vaccination and CD4 T cells after COVID-19. TCRdb used MiXCR to reprocess the PCR reads, holding one entry per CDR3 protein. In the table there are approximately 9,000 distinct CDR3 sequences, 30% to 35% of which are singletons. For these receptors, no antigen is known. The sample was CD4+ T cells from blood, cultured in vitro. The receptor set was obtained from a human donor in good health. Both conserved end residues are part of each CDR3. The D gene is left open where the match is weak. The size entry is marked missing in some rows and otherwise reads once, few, many or a size class.

clone size: .
V gene: TRBV2
D gene: .
J gene: TRBJ2-7
CDR3 DNA: TGTGCCAGCAGTGAACAGGGAGGGGGATCCGAGCAGTACTTC
CDR3 protein: CASSEQGGGSEQYF

clone size: .
V gene: TRBV7-6
D gene: .
J gene: TRBJ2-1
CDR3 DNA: TGTGCCAGCAGCGCCTCGAGGACTGAGCAGTTCTTC
CDR3 protein: CASSASRTEQFF

clone size: .
V gene: TRBV6-1
D gene: .
J gene: TRBJ2-3
CDR3 DNA: TGTGCCAGCAGCCCCTTGGATACGCAGTATTTT
CDR3 protein: CASSPLDTQYF

clone size: .
V gene: TRBV28
D gene: .
J gene: TRBJ1-5
CDR3 DNA: TGTGCCAGCAGTTTATTCCAAAATCAGCCCCAGCATTTT
CDR3 protein: CASSLFQNQPQHF

clone size: few
V gene: TRBV7-2
D gene: .
J gene: TRBJ1-6
CDR3 DNA: TGTGCCAGCAGCTTGGAAGGGCTGGGTTCACCCCTCCACTTT
CDR3 protein: CASSLEGLGSPLHF

clone size: .
V gene: TRBV5-4
D gene: TRBD1
J gene: TRBJ2-7
CDR3 DNA: TGTGCCAGCAGCAGGGACAGGGAAGCTTTTAGCGAGCAGTACTTC
CDR3 protein: CASSRDREAFSEQYF

clone size: .
V gene: TRBV28
D gene: .
J gene: TRBJ1-2
CDR3 DNA: TGTGCCAGCAGTCCACGGCCTAGCTACTATGGCTACACCTTC
CDR3 protein: CASSPRPSYYGYTF

clone size: .
V gene: TRBV6-1
D gene: TRBD1
J gene: TRBJ1-5
CDR3 DNA: TGTGCCAGCAGATCGCTGAGCGGGGACAGAAATCAGCCCCAGCATTTT
CDR3 protein: CASRSLSGDRNQPQHF

clone size: .
V gene: TRBV6-1
D gene: .
J gene: TRBJ2-1
CDR3 DNA: TGTGCCAGCAAAAAAAGGGACCATGAGCAGTTCTTC
CDR3 protein: CASKKRDHEQFF

clone size: .
V gene: TRBV20-1
D gene: TRBD2
J gene: TRBJ2-5
CDR3 DNA: TGCAGTGCTAGCACTAGCGGGAGGGCCGGTGAAGAGACCCAGTACTTC
CDR3 protein: CSASTSGRAGEETQYF

clone size: .
V gene: TRBV7-9
D gene: .
J gene: TRBJ2-1
CDR3 DNA: TGTGCCAGCAGCTTCGTAAGCGGGACAGGAAATGAGCAGTTCTTC
CDR3 protein: CASSFVSGTGNEQFF

clone size: .
V gene: TRBV27
D gene: TRBD1
J gene: TRBJ2-7
CDR3 DNA: TGTGCCAGCAGTTTCCGACAGGGCTACTACGAGCAGTACTTC
CDR3 protein: CASSFRQGYYEQYF

clone size: .
V gene: TRBV28
D gene: .
J gene: TRBJ1-2
CDR3 DNA: TGTGCCAGCAGTTTCAGGGGCGGCTACACCTTC
CDR3 protein: CASSFRGGYTF

clone size: .
V gene: TRBV7-8
D gene: TRBD2
J gene: TRBJ2-5
CDR3 DNA: TGTGCCAGCAGCCGGGGGTCTAGCGGGCCCCCGACCCAGTACTTC
CDR3 protein: CASSRGSSGPPTQYF

clone size: .
V gene: TRBV28
D gene: TRBD2
J gene: TRBJ2-1
CDR3 DNA: TGTGCCAGCAGTTTTCGGAGCGGGAGGTACAATGAGCAGTTCTTC
CDR3 protein: CASSFRSGRYNEQFF

clone size: .
V gene: TRBV5-4
D gene: .
J gene: TRBJ2-4
CDR3 DNA: TGTGCCAGCAGCAATGGACCCCCGTCAGCCAAAAACATTCAGTACTTC
CDR3 protein: CASSNGPPSAKNIQYF

clone size: .
V gene: TRBV28
D gene: .
J gene: TRBJ1-2
CDR3 DNA: TGTGCCAGCAGTCGGGGGCCTAACTATGGCTACACCTTC
CDR3 protein: CASSRGPNYGYTF

clone size: .
V gene: TRBV7-8
D gene: .
J gene: TRBJ1-2
CDR3 DNA: TGTGCCAGCAGCTTAGAGGCAGGACCCTATGGCTACACCTTC
CDR3 protein: CASSLEAGPYGYTF

clone size: .
V gene: TRBV27
D gene: .
J gene: TRBJ2-7
CDR3 DNA: TGTGCCAGCACCCTCCCCGACACACCCTACGAGCAGTACTTC
CDR3 protein: CASTLPDTPYEQYF

clone size: .
V gene: TRBV7-2
D gene: .
J gene: TRBJ2-7
CDR3 DNA: TGTGCCAGCAGCTGGGGGCAGGGGTTCGAGCAGTACTTC
CDR3 protein: CASSWGQGFEQYF

clone size: .
V gene: TRBV10-3
D gene: .
J gene: TRBJ1-1
CDR3 DNA: TGTGCCATCAGTGGACCTCGGGGGTTGGGCACTGAAGCTTTCTTT
CDR3 protein: CAISGPRGLGTEAFF

clone size: .
V gene: TRBV27
D gene: TRBD2
J gene: TRBJ2-1
CDR3 DNA: TGTGCCAGCAGTATAGCGGGAGCCCCGGGTGAGCAGTTCTTC
CDR3 protein: CASSIAGAPGEQFF

clone size: .
V gene: TRBV19
D gene: .
J gene: TRBJ1-2
CDR3 DNA: TGTGCCAGTAGTCCCACAGGGAATTGGGGCTACACCTTC
CDR3 protein: CASSPTGNWGYTF

clone size: few
V gene: TRBV7-8
D gene: TRBD2
J gene: TRBJ2-5
CDR3 DNA: TGTGCCAGCAGCCTCCTCGGGACTAGCGGGCAAGAGACCCAGTACTTC
CDR3 protein: CASSLLGTSGQETQYF

clone size: .
V gene: TRBV28
D gene: TRBD1
J gene: TRBJ2-7
CDR3 DNA: TGTGCCAGCAGACGTGGACAGGGGGCTTTTGAGCAGTACTTC
CDR3 protein: CASRRGQGAFEQYF

clone size: .
V gene: TRBV7-2
D gene: TRBD2
J gene: TRBJ2-5
CDR3 DNA: TGTGCCAGCAGTCCGGGACTAGCGGGAGAGACCCAGTACTTC
CDR3 protein: CASSPGLAGETQYF

clone size: few
V gene: TRBV14
D gene: .
J gene: TRBJ1-2
CDR3 DNA: TGTGCCAGCAGGGCTCGGGGAGGCTACACCTTC
CDR3 protein: CASRARGGYTF

clone size: few
V gene: TRBV20-1
D gene: .
J gene: TRBJ1-1
CDR3 DNA: TGCAGTGCTATAAGGGGATACACTGAAGCTTTCTTT
CDR3 protein: CSAIRGYTEAFF

clone size: few
V gene: TRBV6-4
D gene: .
J gene: TRBJ1-2
CDR3 DNA: TGTGCCAGCAGTCTCACAGCAGCCTCAGGGGGCTACACCTTC
CDR3 protein: CASSLTAASGGYTF

clone size: few
V gene: TRBV19
D gene: .
J gene: TRBJ1-2
CDR3 DNA: TGTGCCAGTACCACTACAGGACGGGGCTACACCTTC
CDR3 protein: CASTTTGRGYTF

clone size: few
V gene: TRBV6-5
D gene: TRBD1
J gene: TRBJ1-3
CDR3 DNA: TGTGCCAGCAGTTACGCGACAGGGTCGGGAAACACCATATATTTT
CDR3 protein: CASSYATGSGNTIYF